What follows are 8 T cell receptor beta chains derived from one specimen sequenced in a study of Tregs in tolerant kidney transplant recipients. Profiling relied on immunoSEQ multiplex PCR, and the TCRdb table lists in-frame clones only, not all of them. The profile shows tens of thousands of clones, 84% of them singletons. Sequencing input: CD4+ T cells from blood. All receptors come from a human donor in good health.

The gene calls are TRBV25-1 and TRBJ1-4, with 8 nucleotides matching TRBD1. V lost 6 bases and J lost 8; bases outside the gene matches: 8. CDR3 size: 14 residues. The germline V gene has CDR1 MGHDK and CDR2 SYGVNS. Here the CDR3 DNA reads TGTGCCAGCAGCTTACAGGGGGGCCACGAAAAACTGTTTTTT. This translates into CASSLQGGHEKLFF.

The rearrangement links TRBV11-2 to TRBJ2-7, with D possibly TRBD1 on 6 matching bases. Between the trimmed V and J ends, which lost 1 base and 6 bases, there was a span of 13 bases. This CDR3 spans 14 amino acids. CDR1 is SGHAT and CDR2 is FQNNGV in the germline V gene. CDR3 region: CASSLGGLASEQYF. The CDR3, as DNA: TGTGCCAGCAGCTTAGGGGGGCTAGCCTCCGAGCAGTACTTC.

The V gene is TRBV11-3, the J gene TRBJ2-5; 9 positions agree with TRBD2. Looked up from germline, CDR1 is SGHNT and CDR2 is YENEEA. Trimming removed 2 bases from V and 3 bases from J; junction bases left unmatched: 10. The CDR3 sequence is 17 residues long. The CDR3 spells CASSLTSLAGNKETQYF. CDR3 DNA: TGTGCCAGCAGCTTAACGTCACTAGCGGGTAATAAAGAGACCCAGTACTTC.

CDR3 nucleotide sequence: TGTGCCAGCCGCTGGGGGGGCTCCTACGAGCAGTACTTC. This codes for CASRWGGSYEQYF. The V call is TRBV6-6, the J call TRBJ2-7; TRBD2 matches 7 bases. V gave up 8 bases and J gave up 0 bases; unmatched junction bases: 4. This CDR3 contains 13 residues. Germline lookup yields CDR1 MNHNY and CDR2 SVGAGI (reference sequence).

This clone appeared a single time. J is TRBJ2-1 and V is TRBV7-3; maybe TRBD1 (5 bases). Germline values: CDR1 SGHTA, CDR2 FQGTGA. The CDR3 is 15 residues long. The germline V and J ends were trimmed by 5 bases and 10 bases, with 21 bases remaining between them. The CDR3: CASSQDKDPLREQFF. The CDR3 nucleotides read TGTGCCAGCAGCCAGGACAAGGATCCCCTTAGGGAGCAGTTCTTC.

The chain combines TRBV4-2 with TRBJ2-7; D is tentatively TRBD1 or TRBD2 (5 bases each). Trimming cost V 0 bases and J 3 bases, with 15 bases left between them. Germline V gives CDR1 LGHNA, CDR2 YNFKEQ. The CDR3 totals 16 residues. In DNA, the CDR3 is TGTGCCAGCAGCCAAGAGGGCATGGGACGGAACTACGAGCAGTACTTC. Translated: CASSQEGMGRNYEQYF.

The chain is built from TRBV5-6 and TRBJ1-3; D might be TRBD1 (6 bases). Germline loops: CDR1 SGHDT, CDR2 YYEEEE. The CDR3 length is 15 residues. V was cut by 3 bases and J by 0 bases, with 10 bases left in between. The CDR3 DNA sequence: TGTGCCAGCAGCTGGACAGCCCGCTCTGGAAACACCATATATTTT. Translated: CASSWTARSGNTIYF.

The V call is TRBV28, the J call TRBJ1-2; D unresolved. V was pared by 9 bases and J by 0 bases, with 2 bases between. The CDR3 runs to 10 residues. Germline CDR1 MDHEN, CDR2 SYDVKM. CDR3 residues: CASANYGYTF. Here the CDR3 DNA reads TGTGCCAGTGCTAACTATGGCTACACCTTC.